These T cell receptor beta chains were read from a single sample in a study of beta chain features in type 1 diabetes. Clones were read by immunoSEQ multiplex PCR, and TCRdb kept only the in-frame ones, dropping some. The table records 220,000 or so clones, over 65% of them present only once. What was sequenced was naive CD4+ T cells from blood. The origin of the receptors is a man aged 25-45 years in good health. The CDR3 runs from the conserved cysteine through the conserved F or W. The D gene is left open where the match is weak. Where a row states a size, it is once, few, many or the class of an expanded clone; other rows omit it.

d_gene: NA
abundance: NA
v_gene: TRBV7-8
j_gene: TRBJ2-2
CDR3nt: TGTGCCAGCAGCTTAGCCGTTTTGAACACCGGGGAGCTGTTTTTT
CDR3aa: CASSLAVLNTGELFF

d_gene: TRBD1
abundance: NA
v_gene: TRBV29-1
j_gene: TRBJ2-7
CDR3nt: TGCAGCGGCTTGGGGACAGCTCGGGAGCAGTACTTC
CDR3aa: CSGLGTAREQYF

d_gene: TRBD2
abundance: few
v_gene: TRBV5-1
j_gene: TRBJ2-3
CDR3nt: TGCGCCAGCAGCCAAGCGACTAGCGGGACGGGAGATACGCAGTATTTT
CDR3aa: CASSQATSGTGDTQYF

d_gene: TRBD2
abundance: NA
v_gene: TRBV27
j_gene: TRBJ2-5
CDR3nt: TGTGCCAGCAGTTCCGGACTAGCGGGAGGTGGGGAGACCCAGTACTTC
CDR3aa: CASSSGLAGGGETQYF

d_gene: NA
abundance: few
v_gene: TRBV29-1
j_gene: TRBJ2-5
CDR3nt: TGCAGCGTTGACCTCCTAGCAGGAGAGACCCAGTACTTC
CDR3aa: CSVDLLAGETQYF

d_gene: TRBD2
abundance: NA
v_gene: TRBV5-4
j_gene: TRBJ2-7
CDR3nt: TGTGCCAGCAGGGCACTAGCGGGCGATATACACTTC
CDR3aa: CASRALAGDIHF

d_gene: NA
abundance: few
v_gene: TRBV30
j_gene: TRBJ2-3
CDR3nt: TGTGCCTGGAAGGGCCTAGGCGGCACAGATACGCAGTATTTT
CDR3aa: CAWKGLGGTDTQYF

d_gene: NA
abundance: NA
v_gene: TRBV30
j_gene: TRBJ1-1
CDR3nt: TGTGCCTGGAATAACGGGGGAGGGGCCACTGAAGCTTTCTTT
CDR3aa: CAWNNGGGATEAFF

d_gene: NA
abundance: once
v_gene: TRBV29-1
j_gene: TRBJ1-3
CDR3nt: TGCAGCGTTGATGACAGAGCCGGAAACACCATATATTTT
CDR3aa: CSVDDRAGNTIYF

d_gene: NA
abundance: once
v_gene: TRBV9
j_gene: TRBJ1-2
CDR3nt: TGTGCCACCGCAGGGGAGGGGAGGCGCGGCTACACCTTC
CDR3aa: CATAGEGRRGYTF

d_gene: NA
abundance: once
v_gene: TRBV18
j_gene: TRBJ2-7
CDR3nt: TGTGCCAGCTCACCGGGCTCCTACGAGCAGTACTTC
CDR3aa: CASSPGSYEQYF

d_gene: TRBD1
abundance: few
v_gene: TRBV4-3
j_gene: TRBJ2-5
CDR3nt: TGCGCCAGCAGCCAGACAGGGAGAGAGACCCAGTACTTC
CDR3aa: CASSQTGRETQYF

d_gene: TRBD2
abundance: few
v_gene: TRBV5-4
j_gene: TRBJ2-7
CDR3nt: TGTGCCAGCAGCCCCGGGACTAGCGGGAAAAGAAACGAGCAGTACTTC
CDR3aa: CASSPGTSGKRNEQYF

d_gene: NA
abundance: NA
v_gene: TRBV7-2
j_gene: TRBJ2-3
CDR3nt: TGTGCCAGCAGCTTATCTACCCCAGATACGCAGTATTTT
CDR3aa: CASSLSTPDTQYF

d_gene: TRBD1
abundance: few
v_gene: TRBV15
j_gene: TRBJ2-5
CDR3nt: TGTGCCACCAGCAGAGACCCAACAGGGGAAGAGACCCAGTACTTC
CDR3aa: CATSRDPTGEETQYF

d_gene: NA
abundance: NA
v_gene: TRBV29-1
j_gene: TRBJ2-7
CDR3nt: TGCAGCGCCATGGGGGGCAACTACGAGCAGTACTTC
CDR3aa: CSAMGGNYEQYF

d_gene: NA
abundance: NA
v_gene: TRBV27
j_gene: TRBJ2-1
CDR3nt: TGTGCCAGCAGTTTTTACAGGGTCGATGAGCAGTTCTTC
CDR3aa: CASSFYRVDEQFF

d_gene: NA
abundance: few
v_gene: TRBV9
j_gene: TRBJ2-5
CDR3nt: TGTGCCAGCAGCGTAGCGCCAGGGGAGAGGGAGACCCAGTACTTC
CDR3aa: CASSVAPGERETQYF

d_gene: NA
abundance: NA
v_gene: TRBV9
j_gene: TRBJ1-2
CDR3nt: TGTGCCAGCAGCCCCGACGGCTTGGGCTATGGCTACACCTTC
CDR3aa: CASSPDGLGYGYTF

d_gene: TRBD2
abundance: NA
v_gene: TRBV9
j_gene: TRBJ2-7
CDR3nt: TGTGCCAGCAGCGTCGGGACTAGCGGGATTTGGGAGCAGTACTTC
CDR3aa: CASSVGTSGIWEQYF

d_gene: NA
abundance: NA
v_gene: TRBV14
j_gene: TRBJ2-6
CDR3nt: TGTGCCAGCAGCCAAGACTCCTCTGGGGCCAACGTCCTGACTTTC
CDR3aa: CASSQDSSGANVLTF

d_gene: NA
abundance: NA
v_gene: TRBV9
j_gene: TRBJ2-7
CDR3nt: TGTGCCAGCAGCGAAGGGGGAATGAAAAACGAGCAGTACTTC
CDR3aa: CASSEGGMKNEQYF

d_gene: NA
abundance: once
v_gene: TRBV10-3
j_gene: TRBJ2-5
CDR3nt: TGTGCCATCAGTGAGAATTGGGAGACCCAGTACTTC
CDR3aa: CAISENWETQYF

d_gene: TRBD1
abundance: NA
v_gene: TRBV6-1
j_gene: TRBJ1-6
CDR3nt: TGTGCCAGCAGTGATGTTACCGGGACAGGGGGACCCCTCCACTTT
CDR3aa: CASSDVTGTGGPLHF

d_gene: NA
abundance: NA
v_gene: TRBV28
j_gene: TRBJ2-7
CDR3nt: TGTGCCAGCAGTTACGGGCCGCCCTACGAGCAGTACTTC
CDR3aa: CASSYGPPYEQYF

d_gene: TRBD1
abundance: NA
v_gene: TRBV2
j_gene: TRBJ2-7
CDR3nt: TGTGCCAGCAGTGAAGCAACCGGGACAGACATCTACTTC
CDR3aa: CASSEATGTDIYF

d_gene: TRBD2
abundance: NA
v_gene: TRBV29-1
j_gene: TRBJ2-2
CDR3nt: TGCAGCGTTACCGGGACTAGCGGGCCGAACACCGGGGAGCTGTTTTTT
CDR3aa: CSVTGTSGPNTGELFF

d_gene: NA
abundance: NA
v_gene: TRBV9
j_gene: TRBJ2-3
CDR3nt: TGTGCCAGCAGCTGGGGCTACACAGATACGCAGTATTTT
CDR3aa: CASSWGYTDTQYF

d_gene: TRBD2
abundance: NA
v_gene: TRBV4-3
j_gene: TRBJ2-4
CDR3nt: TGCGCCAGCAGCCAAGATTGGGCTTCTAGCGGAGCCAAAAACATTCAGTACTTC
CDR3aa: CASSQDWASSGAKNIQYF

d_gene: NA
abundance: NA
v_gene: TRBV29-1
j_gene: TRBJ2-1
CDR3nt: TGCAGCGTCCTAGGGGGGGATGAGCAGTTCTTC
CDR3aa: CSVLGGDEQFF

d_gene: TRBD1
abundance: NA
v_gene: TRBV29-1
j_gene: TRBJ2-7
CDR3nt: TGCAGCGTCGAAAGTCCCGGACAGGCCCACTACGAGCAGTACTTC
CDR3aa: CSVESPGQAHYEQYF

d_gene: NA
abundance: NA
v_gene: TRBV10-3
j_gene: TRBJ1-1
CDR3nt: TGTGCCAAGAGACGGACAGAGAACACTGAAGCTTTCTTT
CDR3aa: CAKRRTENTEAFF